A selection of T cell receptor beta chains follows, all from one sample in a study of blood T cell repertoires in COVID-19. The data were produced by immunoSEQ multiplex PCR, yet TCRdb's version contains in-frame clones alone and is incomplete. The sample lists 60,000 or so clones; roughly 70% were seen once. Sequences were obtained from PBMCs or T cells enriched from blood (not recorded which). Receptors were obtained from a woman aged 55-70 years who had been exposed to COVID-19. The CDR3 runs from the conserved cysteine through the conserved F or W. The D gene is left open where the match is weak.

v_gene: TRBV5-1; j_gene: TRBJ1-1; d_gene: NA; CDR3aa: CASSQGTRGTEAFF
v_gene: TRBV5-8; j_gene: TRBJ1-1; d_gene: TRBD1; CDR3aa: CASPGTGISNTEAFF
v_gene: TRBV24-1; j_gene: TRBJ2-4; d_gene: TRBD1; CDR3aa: CATSSGTGPKNIQYF
v_gene: TRBV15; j_gene: TRBJ2-3; d_gene: TRBD2; CDR3aa: CATSRGGTSGIVDTQYF
v_gene: TRBV5-8; j_gene: TRBJ2-1; d_gene: TRBD2; CDR3aa: CASSMGLAGDNEQFF
v_gene: TRBV5-1; j_gene: TRBJ2-7; d_gene: TRBD2; CDR3aa: CASSPGTSTYEQYF
v_gene: TRBV2; j_gene: TRBJ1-6; d_gene: TRBD1; CDR3aa: CASSLDRVILDSPLHF
v_gene: TRBV7-9; j_gene: TRBJ2-2; d_gene: NA; CDR3aa: CASSLDRRFGTGELFF
v_gene: TRBV7-9; j_gene: TRBJ1-5; d_gene: NA; CDR3aa: CASSLEGVQPQHF
v_gene: TRBV11-2; j_gene: TRBJ2-1; d_gene: NA; CDR3aa: CASSLVGRELRHSYNEQFF
v_gene: TRBV6-5; j_gene: TRBJ1-6; d_gene: NA; CDR3aa: CASLMADYNSPLHF
v_gene: TRBV10-3; j_gene: TRBJ1-2; d_gene: NA; CDR3aa: CAISRQEANYGYTF
v_gene: TRBV4-3; j_gene: TRBJ1-2; d_gene: TRBD1; CDR3aa: CASSQDPQGAIGYTF
v_gene: TRBV30; j_gene: TRBJ2-5; d_gene: NA; CDR3aa: CACSSKDIPQETQYF
v_gene: TRBV3-1/TRBV3-2; j_gene: TRBJ2-1; d_gene: NA; CDR3aa: CASRHLASGHEQFF
v_gene: TRBV19; j_gene: TRBJ1-2; d_gene: NA; CDR3aa: CASTTSQGGYTF
v_gene: TRBV27; j_gene: TRBJ2-7; d_gene: TRBD2; CDR3aa: CASSPGTSYEQYF
v_gene: TRBV6-5; j_gene: TRBJ2-7; d_gene: TRBD2; CDR3aa: CASSSRGGDSSYEQYF
v_gene: TRBV30; j_gene: TRBJ1-4; d_gene: NA; CDR3aa: CAWSVRQLVAEKLFF
v_gene: TRBV7-2; j_gene: TRBJ2-1; d_gene: TRBD2; CDR3aa: CASSLTGGPSYNEQFF
v_gene: TRBV6-2/TRBV6-3; j_gene: TRBJ1-1; d_gene: TRBD1; CDR3aa: CASSTDRGQRGTEAFF
v_gene: TRBV2; j_gene: TRBJ1-5; d_gene: NA; CDR3aa: CASSAGDGQPQHF
v_gene: TRBV6-1; j_gene: TRBJ1-6; d_gene: NA; CDR3aa: CASSEGPQVNSPLHF
v_gene: TRBV21-1; j_gene: TRBJ1-5; d_gene: NA; CDR3aa: CASSNWDRDSNQPQHF
v_gene: TRBV5-1; j_gene: TRBJ2-7; d_gene: TRBD2; CDR3aa: CASSPFSGSADEQYF
v_gene: TRBV7-2; j_gene: TRBJ2-2; d_gene: NA; CDR3aa: CASSLAVGAPGELFF
v_gene: TRBV28; j_gene: TRBJ2-7; d_gene: TRBD1; CDR3aa: CASRAPGGEQYF
v_gene: TRBV15; j_gene: TRBJ2-3; d_gene: TRBD2; CDR3aa: CATSRPSGRSTDTQYF
v_gene: TRBV3-1/TRBV3-2; j_gene: TRBJ2-5; d_gene: TRBD2; CDR3aa: CASSLAGTSGGLGTQYF
v_gene: TRBV24-1; j_gene: TRBJ2-1; d_gene: NA; CDR3aa: CATSDAQGKTRLIYNEQFF
v_gene: TRBV27; j_gene: TRBJ1-5; d_gene: NA; CDR3aa: CASSLKPAPKSQPQHF
v_gene: TRBV25-1; j_gene: TRBJ2-2; d_gene: TRBD1; CDR3aa: CASSATGGATGELFF
v_gene: TRBV7-2; j_gene: TRBJ1-3; d_gene: TRBD1; CDR3aa: CASRTGGGGNTIYF
v_gene: TRBV13; j_gene: TRBJ1-1; d_gene: TRBD1; CDR3aa: CASSPGQGNEAFF
v_gene: TRBV2; j_gene: TRBJ1-5; d_gene: NA; CDR3aa: CASSGGIHQPQHF
v_gene: TRBV5-1; j_gene: TRBJ1-1; d_gene: TRBD1; CDR3aa: CASSRTGGEAFF
v_gene: TRBV13; j_gene: TRBJ2-1; d_gene: NA; CDR3aa: CASRLEGRVNEQFF